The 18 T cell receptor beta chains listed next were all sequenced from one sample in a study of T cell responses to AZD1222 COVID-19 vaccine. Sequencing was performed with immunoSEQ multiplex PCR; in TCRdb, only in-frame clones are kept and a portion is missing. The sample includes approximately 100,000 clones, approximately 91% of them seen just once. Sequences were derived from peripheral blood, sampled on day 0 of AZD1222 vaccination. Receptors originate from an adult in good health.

CDR3 DNA: TGCGCCAGCACCCCGACTAGACTCTACTCTGGGGCCAACGTCCTGACTTTC. Translating it yields CASTPTRLYSGANVLTF. The rearrangement links TRBV5-1 to TRBJ2-6, with a weak D call TRBD2 (6 bases). Germline V gene data show CDR1 as SGHRS and CDR2 as YFSETQ. The CDR3 is 17 residues long. V lost 6 bases and J lost 0, with 16 bases in between.

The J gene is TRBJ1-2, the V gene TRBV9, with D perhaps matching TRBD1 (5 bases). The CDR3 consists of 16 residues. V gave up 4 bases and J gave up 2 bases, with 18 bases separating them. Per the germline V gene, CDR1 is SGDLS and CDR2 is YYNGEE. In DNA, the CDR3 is TGTGCCAGCAGCTTACGGGACCTACAAACAAACTATGGCTACACCTTC. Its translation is CASSLRDLQTNYGYTF.

The CDR3 region has the DNA TGTGCCAGCAGCCTAGACAAATCCTACGAGCAGTACTTC. Translation gives CASSLDKSYEQYF. The chain recombines TRBV3-1 (or the pseudogene TRBV3-2) with TRBJ2-7; D gene unclear. The germline V gene has CDR1 LGHDT and CDR2 YNNKEL (reference sequence). CDR3 length equals 13 residues. Between the trimmed V and J ends, which lost 4 bases and 1 base, there was a span of 8 bases.

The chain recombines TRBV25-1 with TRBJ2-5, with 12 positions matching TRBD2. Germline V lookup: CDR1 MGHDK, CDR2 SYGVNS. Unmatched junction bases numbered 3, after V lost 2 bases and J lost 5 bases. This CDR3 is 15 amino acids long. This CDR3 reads CASSETSGGPETQYF. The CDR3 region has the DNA TGTGCCAGCAGTGAAACTAGCGGGGGGCCGGAGACCCAGTACTTC.

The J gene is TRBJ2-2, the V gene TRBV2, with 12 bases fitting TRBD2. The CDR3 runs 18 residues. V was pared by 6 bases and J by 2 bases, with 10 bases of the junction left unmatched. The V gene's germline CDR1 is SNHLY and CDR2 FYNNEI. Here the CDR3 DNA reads TGTGCCAGCAGCGTCCTAGCGGGGGGGAACCTCAACACCGGGGAGCTGTTTTTT. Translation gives CASSVLAGGNLNTGELFF.

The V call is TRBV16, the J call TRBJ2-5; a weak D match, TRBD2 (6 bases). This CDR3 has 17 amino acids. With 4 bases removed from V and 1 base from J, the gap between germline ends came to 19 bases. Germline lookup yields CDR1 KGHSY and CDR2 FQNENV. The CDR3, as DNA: TGTGCCAGCAGCCCAATGAAGGCTAGCGATTCCCAAGAGACCCAGTACTTC. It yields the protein CASSPMKASDSQETQYF.

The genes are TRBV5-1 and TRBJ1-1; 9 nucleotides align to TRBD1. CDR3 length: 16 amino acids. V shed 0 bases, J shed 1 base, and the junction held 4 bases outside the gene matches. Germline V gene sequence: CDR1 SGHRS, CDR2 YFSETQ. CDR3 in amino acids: CASSLVRTGANTEAFF. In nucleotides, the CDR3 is TGCGCCAGCAGCTTGGTAAGGACAGGGGCGAACACTGAAGCTTTCTTT.

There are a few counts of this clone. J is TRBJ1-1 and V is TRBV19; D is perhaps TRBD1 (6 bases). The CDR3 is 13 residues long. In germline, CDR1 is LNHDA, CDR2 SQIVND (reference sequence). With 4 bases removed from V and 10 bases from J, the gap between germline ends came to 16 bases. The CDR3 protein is CASSRGDRRGAFF. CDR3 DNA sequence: TGTGCCAGTAGTAGAGGTGACAGGAGGGGAGCTTTCTTT.

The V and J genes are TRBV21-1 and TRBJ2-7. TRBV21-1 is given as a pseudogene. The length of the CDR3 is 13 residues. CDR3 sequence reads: CASSYGLAYEQYF. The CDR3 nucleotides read TGTGCCAGCAGCTACGGGCTCGCCTACGAGCAGTACTTC.

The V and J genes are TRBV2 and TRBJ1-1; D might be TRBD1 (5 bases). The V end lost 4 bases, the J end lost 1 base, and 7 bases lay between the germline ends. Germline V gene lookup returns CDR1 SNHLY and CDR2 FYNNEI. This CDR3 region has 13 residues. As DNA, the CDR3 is TGTGCCAGCAGTGTCCAGGGGAACACTGAAGCTTTCTTT. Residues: CASSVQGNTEAFF.

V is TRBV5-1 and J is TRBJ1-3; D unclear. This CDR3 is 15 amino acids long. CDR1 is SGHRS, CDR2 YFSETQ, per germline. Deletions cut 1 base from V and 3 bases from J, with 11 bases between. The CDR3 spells CASSLNEGNGNTIYF. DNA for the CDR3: TGCGCCAGCAGCTTGAACGAGGGCAATGGAAACACCATATATTTT.

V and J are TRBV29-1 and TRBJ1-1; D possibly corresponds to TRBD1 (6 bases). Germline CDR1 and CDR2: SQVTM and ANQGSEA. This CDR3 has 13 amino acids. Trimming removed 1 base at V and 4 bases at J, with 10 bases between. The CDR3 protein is CSVEAGGGTEAFF. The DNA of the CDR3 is TGCAGCGTTGAAGCGGGAGGGGGCACTGAAGCTTTCTTT.

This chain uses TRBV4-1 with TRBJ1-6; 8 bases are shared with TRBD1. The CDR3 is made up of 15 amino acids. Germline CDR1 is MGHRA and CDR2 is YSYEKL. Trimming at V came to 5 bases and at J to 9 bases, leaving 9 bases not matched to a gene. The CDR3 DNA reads TGCGCCAGCAGCGCGGCGCAGGGGGCGGTTTCACCCCTCCACTTT. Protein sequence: CASSAAQGAVSPLHF.

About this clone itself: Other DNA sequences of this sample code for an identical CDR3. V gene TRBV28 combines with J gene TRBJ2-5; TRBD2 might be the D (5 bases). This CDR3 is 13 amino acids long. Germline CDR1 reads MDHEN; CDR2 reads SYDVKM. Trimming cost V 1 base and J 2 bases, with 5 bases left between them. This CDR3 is CASSLSGQETQYF. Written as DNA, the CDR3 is TGTGCCAGCAGTTTATCGGGGCAAGAGACCCAGTACTTC.

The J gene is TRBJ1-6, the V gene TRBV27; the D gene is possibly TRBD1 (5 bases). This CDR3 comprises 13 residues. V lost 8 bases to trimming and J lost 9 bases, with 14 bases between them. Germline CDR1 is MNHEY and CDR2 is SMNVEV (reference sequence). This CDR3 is CASGRDPLSPLHF. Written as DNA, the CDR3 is TGTGCCAGCGGCCGGGACCCTCTTTCACCCCTCCACTTT.

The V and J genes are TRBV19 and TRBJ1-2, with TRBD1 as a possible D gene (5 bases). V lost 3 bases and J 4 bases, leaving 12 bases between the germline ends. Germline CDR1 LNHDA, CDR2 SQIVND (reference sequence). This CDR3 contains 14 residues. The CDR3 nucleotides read TGTGCCAGTAGTATGATTGGGGCAGCCTATGGCTACACCTTC. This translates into CASSMIGAAYGYTF.

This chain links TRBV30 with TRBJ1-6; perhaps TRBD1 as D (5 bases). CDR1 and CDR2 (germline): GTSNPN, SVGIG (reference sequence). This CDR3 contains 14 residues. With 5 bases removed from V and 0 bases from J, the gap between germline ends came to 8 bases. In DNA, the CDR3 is TGTGCCTGGGGGGCTGTCTCCTATAATTCACCCCTCCACTTT. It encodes CAWGAVSYNSPLHF.

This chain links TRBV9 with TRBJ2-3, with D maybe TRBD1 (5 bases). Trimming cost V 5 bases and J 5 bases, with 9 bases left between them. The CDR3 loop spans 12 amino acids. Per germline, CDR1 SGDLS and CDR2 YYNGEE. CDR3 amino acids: CASSARGDTQYF. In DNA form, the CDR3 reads TGTGCCAGCAGTGCTAGGGGAGATACGCAGTATTTT. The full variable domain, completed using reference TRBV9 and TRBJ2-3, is DSGVTQTPKHLITATGQRVTLRCSPRSGDLSVYWYQQSLDQGLQFLIQYYNGEERAKGNILERFSAQQFPDLHSELNLSSLELGDSALYFCASSARGDTQYFGPGTRLTVL.